Listed below are T cell receptor beta chains from one sample, sequenced in a study of T cell responses to AZD1222 COVID-19 vaccine. Sequenced by immunoSEQ multiplex PCR; TCRdb stores in-frame clones only, minus some. The sample carries about 170,000 clones, 87% recorded once. The sample consisted of peripheral blood, taken 28 days after the second AZD1222 dose. Source of these receptors: an adult who received the AZD1222 COVID-19 vaccine. The CDR3 runs from the conserved cysteine through the conserved F or W. A D gene is named only where the DNA matches it firmly. Part of the rows lack a size; the others show once, few, many or a class for expanded clones.

clone_size j_call v_call d_call cdr3_aa cdr3_nt
. TRBJ1-2 TRBV19 TRBD1 CASRRDRGFYGYTF TGTGCCAGTAGGAGGGACAGGGGGTTTTATGGCTACACCTTC
. TRBJ2-1 TRBV19 TRBD1 CASSGGQSRPYNEQFF TGTGCCAGTAGTGGGGGACAGAGTCGGCCCTACAATGAGCAGTTCTTC
once TRBJ1-6 TRBV14 . CASSSHGNSPLHF TGTGCCAGCAGCTCCCACGGGAATTCACCCCTCCACTTT
. TRBJ1-4 TRBV28 . CASSRTAANEKLFF TGTGCCAGCAGTCGGACAGCGGCTAATGAAAAACTGTTTTTT
. TRBJ1-5 TRBV6-5 TRBD1 CATSQGVDQPQHF TGTGCCACCAGTCAGGGGGTTGATCAGCCCCAGCATTTT
. TRBJ2-2 TRBV7-9 . CASSQEGSGELFF TGTGCCAGCAGCCAAGAGGGCTCCGGGGAGCTGTTTTTT
. TRBJ1-1 TRBV29-1 . CSVEAEMNTEAFF TGCAGCGTTGAAGCGGAAATGAACACTGAAGCTTTCTTT
. TRBJ2-7 TRBV12-5 . CASGPSDGRDEQYF TGTGCTAGTGGTCCGTCGGACGGGAGAGACGAGCAGTACTTC
. TRBJ1-3 TRBV9 . CASSVGTQSSGNTIYF TGTGCCAGCAGCGTAGGAACACAGAGCTCTGGAAACACCATATATTTT
many TRBJ1-6 TRBV29-1 . CSALRGTNSPLHF TGCAGCGCCCTAAGAGGGACTAATTCACCCCTCCACTTT
once TRBJ1-2 TRBV30 . CAWSVRRVDYTF TGTGCCTGGAGTGTACGACGCGTGGACTACACCTTC
. TRBJ2-2 TRBV2 TRBD2 CASSGRGGDTGELFF TGTGCCAGCAGTGGTAGGGGAGGGGACACCGGGGAGCTGTTTTTT
. TRBJ2-1 TRBV6-7 . CASLIPAPEQFF TGTGCCAGCCTCATCCCGGCTCCGGAGCAGTTCTTC
. TRBJ1-5 TRBV7-8 . CASSPRVADLSNQPQHF TGTGCCAGCAGCCCCCGGGTGGCAGATCTTAGCAATCAGCCCCAGCATTTT
. TRBJ1-4 TRBV14 . CASSPRLGTNEKLFF TGTGCCAGCAGCCCGAGATTAGGGACTAATGAAAAACTGTTTTTT
once TRBJ1-2 TRBV12-3/TRBV12-4 . CASSLRRHYGYTF TGTGCCAGCAGTCTCCGACGGCACTATGGCTACACCTTC